The present entry profiles one TCR beta chain with its context. PCR was performed using 60 Vbeta and 13 Jbeta primers. Profiling relied on immunoSEQ multiplex PCR, and the TCRdb table lists in-frame clones only, not all of them. Of 150,000 to 200,000 clones in the sample, around 80% were seen once. V was pared by 5 bases and J by 7 bases, with 4 bases of the junction left unmatched. This CDR3 spans 15 amino acids. Germline-derived CDR1 and CDR2 are SGHTA and FQGTGA. This specimen belongs to a study of cytomegalovirus exposure and HLA in healthy donors. The source is a male donor in good health and CMV-seronegative. Input material: PBMCs. The V call is TRBV7-3, the J call TRBJ1-6, with TRBD1 matching 11 bases. CDR3 in DNA: TGTGCCAGCAGCCCGGGACAGGGGGAGAATTCACCCCTCCACTTT. Its protein is CASSPGQGENSPLHF.